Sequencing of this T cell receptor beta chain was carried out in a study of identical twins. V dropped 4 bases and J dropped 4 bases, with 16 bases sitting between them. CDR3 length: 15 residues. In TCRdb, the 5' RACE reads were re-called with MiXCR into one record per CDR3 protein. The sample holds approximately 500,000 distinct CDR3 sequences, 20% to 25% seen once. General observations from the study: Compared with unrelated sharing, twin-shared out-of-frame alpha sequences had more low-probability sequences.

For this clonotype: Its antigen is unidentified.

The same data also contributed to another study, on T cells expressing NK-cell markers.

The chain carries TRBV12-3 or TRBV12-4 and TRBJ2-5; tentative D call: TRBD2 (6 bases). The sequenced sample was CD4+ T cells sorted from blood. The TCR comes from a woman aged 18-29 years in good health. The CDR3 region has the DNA TGTGCCAGCAGTTCCATCAGGGACTTTCCAGAGACCCAGTACTTC. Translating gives CASSSIRDFPETQYF.